Below are 4 T cell receptor beta chains sequenced from a single sample in a study of CD8+CD57+ T cells in acquired aplastic anemia. According to the study, genomic DNA was the template for TCR beta VDJ and CDR3 profiling. From the reads, TCRdb called clonotypes with MiXCR, one entry per CDR3 protein. The sample yields under 200,000 distinct CDR3 sequences, under 50% seen once. Patients sequenced had flow cytometry evidence of CD8+CD57+ cell expansion. The sample taken for sequencing was sorted CD4+, CD8+, or CD8+CD57+ T cells (not recorded which) from PBMCs. All receptors derive from a human donor with aplastic anemia.

On this clonotype: One end of the junction does not line up with germline, which may come from a read error. The V gene is TRBV24-1, the J gene TRBJ2-3, with a possible D match to TRBD2 (6 bases). Looked up from germline, CDR1 is KGHDR and CDR2 is SFDVKD. CDR3 length equals 17 residues. The DNA of the CDR3 is TGTGCCGCCAGTGATTTGGGCGGGGCGGGAAACACAGATACGCAGTATTTT. It specifies CAASDLGGAGNTDTQYF.

The V and J genes are TRBV7-9 and TRBJ1-1, with D unresolved. The CDR3 extends over 12 amino acids. Trimming stripped 3 bases from V and 4 bases from J, with 6 bases between. Germline V gene data show CDR1 as SEHNR and CDR2 as FQNEAQ (reference sequence). CDR3 sequence: CASSFGRTEAFF. The CDR3 region has the DNA TGTGCCAGCAGCTTCGGACGCACTGAAGCTTTCTTT.

This clonotype was seen once. The genes are TRBV9 and TRBJ2-7; perhaps D is TRBD1 or TRBD2 (5 bases each). Per germline, CDR1 SGDLS and CDR2 YYNGEE. The ends were cut back, 4 bases at V and 5 bases at J, with 22 bases in the middle. The CDR3 consists of 16 residues. As DNA, the CDR3 is TGTGCCAGCAGCCCAGGAGGACGTCGGGGCATCCACGAGCAGTACTTC. Translation: CASSPGGRRGIHEQYF.

This clonotype was counted ten times or more. This chain uses TRBV7-2 with TRBJ1-5; tentatively, D is TRBD1 (5 bases). V lost 1 base to trimming and J lost 2 bases, with 9 bases between them. The V gene's germline CDR1 is SGHTA and CDR2 FQGNSA. The CDR3 contains 15 residues. CDR3: CASSLDRFGNQPQHF. The DNA for the CDR3 is TGTGCCAGCAGCTTAGACAGGTTCGGCAATCAGCCCCAGCATTTT.